Following are 25 T cell receptor beta chains from one sample sequenced in a study of vaccination effects on CD4 cells after COVID-19 (dated by TCRdb to 2021 to 2024). No antigen is known for these receptors. In the ViraFEST assay, PBMC were stimulated with viral peptide pools, and antigen-specific CD4+ T cell clonotypes were then identified by expansion using TCR sequencing. After approximately eleven days of culture, CD4+ T cells were isolated with the EasySep CD4+ T cell isolation kit. PCR-confirmed SARS-CoV-2 infection had occurred in convalescent patients between March and December 2020, before the Alpha, Beta and Delta variants emerged in the United States. Libraries were built with the immunoSEQ multiplex PCR assay. TCRdb holds this immuneACCESS table with in-frame rearrangements only. Some clones are missing; in checked studies, unresolved V genes explain under half, and the rest has no known cause. The sample records around 49,000 clones, roughly four fifths of which are singletons. Approximately 29% of the sample rests with the top ten.

Sequencing used CD4+ T cells from PBMCs cultured with a peptide pool, obtained before COVID-19 vaccination. These receptors all stem from a human donor who had a prior SARS-CoV-2 infection.

CDR3: CASSLILAGDTQYF. CDR3 sequence (DNA): TGCGCCAGCAGCTTGATACTAGCCGGAGATACGCAGTATTTT. The genes are TRBV5-1 and TRBJ2-3; a possible D gene is TRBD2 (6 bases). Germline V gene data show CDR1 as SGHRS and CDR2 as YFSETQ. The CDR3 is 14 amino acids. Trimming shortened V by 1 base and J by 5 bases, and 11 bases separated the two germline ends.

V gene TRBV7-8 combines with J gene TRBJ2-7, with TRBD2 matching 11 bases. V trimming: 0 bases; J trimming: 1 base; junction bases outside the gene matches: 5. The CDR3 length is 17 residues. Germline V lookup: CDR1 SGHVS, CDR2 FQNEAQ. The CDR3 is CASSLASGGASSYEQYF. The CDR3 DNA reads as TGTGCCAGCAGCTTAGCTAGCGGGGGGGCCTCTTCCTACGAGCAGTACTTC.

The chain combines TRBV19 with TRBJ1-2; possibly TRBD1 for D (5 bases). Trimming shortened V by 3 bases and J by 9 bases, and 23 bases separated the two germline ends. Germline CDR1 is LNHDA and CDR2 is SQIVND (reference sequence). The CDR3 has 16 amino acids. This CDR3 reads CASSMSGSGVSMSYTF. The CDR3 DNA sequence: TGTGCCAGTAGTATGTCAGGATCGGGGGTGTCTATGAGCTACACCTTC.

The chain is built from TRBV3-1 (or the pseudogene TRBV3-2) and TRBJ2-3; 8 nucleotides agree with TRBD2. The germline CDR1 and CDR2 sequences are LGHDT and YNNKEL (reference sequence). Unmatched junction bases numbered 16, after V lost 5 bases and J lost 6 bases. The CDR3 sequence is 17 residues long. As DNA, the CDR3 is TGTGCCAGCAGCTCAGTAGCGGGACCTAGTCCTCGCGATACGCAGTATTTT. Translating it yields CASSSVAGPSPRDTQYF.

The V gene is TRBV4-2, the J gene TRBJ1-1; TRBD1 matches at 9 bases. Per the germline V gene, CDR1 is LGHNA and CDR2 is YNFKEQ. CDR3 length: 15 amino acids. V shed 2 bases, J shed 4 bases, and the junction held 5 bases outside the gene matches. CDR3 loop: CASSQTGTGSTEAFF. In nucleotides, the CDR3 is TGTGCCAGCAGCCAAACCGGGACAGGGAGCACTGAAGCTTTCTTT.

This clone has a handful of counts. The chain recombines TRBV12-3 or TRBV12-4 with TRBJ2-1; a possible D gene is TRBD2 (5 bases). The CDR3 has 13 amino acids. Trimming removed 3 bases from V and 6 bases from J, with 9 bases in between. CDR3 in DNA: TGTGCCAGCAGTTTTTGGGCGGGCAATGAGCAGTTCTTC. This encodes CASSFWAGNEQFF.

The rearrangement links TRBV7-2 to TRBJ2-5, with D possibly being TRBD2 (6 bases). The CDR3 has 14 residues. V gave up 5 bases and J gave up 5 bases, with 15 bases separating them. Germline CDR1 SGHTA, CDR2 FQGNSA. The CDR3 protein is CASSPRHGRETQYF. DNA of the CDR3: TGTGCCAGCAGCCCCCGACATGGGAGGGAGACCCAGTACTTC.

In this sample, this clone turned up once. The rearrangement joins TRBV3-1 (or the pseudogene TRBV3-2) to TRBJ2-5, with a weak D call TRBD2 (5 bases). Between the trimmed V and J ends, which lost 3 bases and 5 bases, there was a span of 10 bases. Germline V gives CDR1 LGHDT, CDR2 YNNKEL (reference sequence). The length of the CDR3 is 13 residues. In DNA form, the CDR3 reads TGTGCCAGCAGCCACCCGGAGGCGGAGACCCAGTACTTC. Its protein product is CASSHPEAETQYF.

This clone showed up just a few times. The V and J genes are TRBV7-2 and TRBJ2-1; perhaps TRBD2 as D (6 bases). The CDR3 extends over 15 amino acids. V lost 1 base, J lost 3 bases, and 10 bases lay in between. Per germline, CDR1 SGHTA and CDR2 FQGNSA. The CDR3 protein is CASSLGYGGYNEQFF. The CDR3 nucleotides are TGTGCCAGCAGCTTAGGTTACGGGGGCTACAATGAGCAGTTCTTC.

The V and J genes are TRBV5-4 and TRBJ2-5; D gene uncertain. The germline V and J ends were trimmed by 0 bases and 0 bases, with 6 bases remaining between them. In germline, CDR1 is SGHNT, CDR2 YYREEE (reference sequence). The CDR3 is made up of 14 amino acids. As DNA, the CDR3 is TGTGCCAGCAGCTTGGTAGGGTACCAAGAGACCCAGTACTTC. Its protein product is CASSLVGYQETQYF.

This chain joins TRBV9 and TRBJ2-3; TRBD2 matches 9 bases. The CDR3 loop spans 15 amino acids. The germline CDR1 and CDR2 sequences are SGDLS and YYNGEE. Trimming cost V 0 bases and J 8 bases; bases outside gene matches: 7. CDR3 amino acids: CASSVVGAGGGTQYF. The CDR3 nucleotides read TGTGCCAGCAGCGTAGTGGGAGCGGGAGGCGGTACGCAGTATTTT.

The chain has TRBV6-1 and TRBJ2-5, with 8 bases lining up with TRBD2. Germline CDR1 is MNHNS and CDR2 is SASEGT. The CDR3 has 16 residues. V lost 1 base to trimming and J lost 5 bases; unmatched junction nucleotides: 9. The chain's CDR3 is CASSEEGGGGRETQYF. CDR3 DNA sequence: TGTGCCAGCAGTGAAGAAGGAGGCGGGGGGCGGGAGACCCAGTACTTC.

The chain has TRBV4-2 and TRBJ1-6, with D maybe TRBD1 (6 bases). Germline V gene sequence: CDR1 LGHNA, CDR2 YNFKEQ. V was trimmed by 0 bases and J by 7 bases, leaving 16 bases between them. The CDR3 has 17 amino acids. CDR3 protein: CASSQDLGGGRNSPLHF. CDR3 DNA: TGTGCCAGCAGCCAAGATTTGGGAGGGGGGAGGAATTCACCCCTCCACTTT.

The chain joins TRBV5-1 to TRBJ2-5; 8 bases are a match to TRBD2. The CDR3 loop spans 16 amino acids. V shed 3 bases, J shed 1 base, and the junction held 8 bases outside the gene matches. Germline CDR1 reads SGHRS; CDR2 reads YFSETQ. The CDR3 sequence: CASSSHGGASQETQYF. CDR3 nucleotides: TGCGCCAGCAGCTCCCACGGGGGGGCCTCCCAAGAGACCCAGTACTTC.

The chain combines TRBV5-1 with TRBJ2-5; D is ambiguous. Germline lookup yields CDR1 SGHRS and CDR2 YFSETQ. Trimming took off 4 bases at V and 4 bases at J, with 14 bases between the two ends. The CDR3 loop spans 14 amino acids. The CDR3: CASSPGSKVETQYF. The CDR3 nucleotides are TGCGCCAGCAGCCCCGGGTCCAAGGTAGAGACCCAGTACTTC.

V usage is TRBV3-1 (or the pseudogene TRBV3-2) and J usage is TRBJ1-2; D is undetermined. Germline V gives CDR1 LGHDT, CDR2 YNNKEL (reference sequence). Deletions cut 2 bases from V and 4 bases from J, with 11 bases between. The CDR3 has 14 amino acids. Here the CDR3 reads CASSQSQPSYGYTF. DNA of the CDR3: TGTGCCAGCAGCCAATCTCAACCTAGCTATGGCTACACCTTC.

The chain links TRBV7-2 to TRBJ2-2, with 9 bases fitting TRBD1. This CDR3 spans 15 amino acids. J lost 6 bases, V lost 5 bases, and 7 bases had no gene match. Germline V gene data show CDR1 as SGHTA and CDR2 as FQGNSA. CDR3 protein: CASSIRQGVPGELFF. As DNA, the CDR3 is TGTGCCAGCAGCATCCGACAGGGGGTTCCCGGGGAGCTGTTTTTT.

This chain links TRBV6-6 with TRBJ2-7; TRBD2 matches at 7 bases. Germline lookup yields CDR1 MNHNY and CDR2 SVGAGI (reference sequence). J lost 3 bases, V lost 5 bases, and 7 bases had no gene match. CDR3 length: 14 residues. CDR3 DNA: TGTGCCAGCAGTCCGACCGGGAGGAACTACGAGCAGTACTTC. It specifies CASSPTGRNYEQYF.

J is TRBJ2-7 and V is TRBV15; D may correspond to TRBD1 or TRBD2 (5 bases each). The V gene lost 3 bases and the J gene lost 12 bases, with 21 bases spanning the gap. The CDR3 is 14 amino acids. Germline V lookup: CDR1 LNHNV, CDR2 YYDKDF (reference sequence). The CDR3 spells CATSRGRDQAPPYF. CDR3 sequence (DNA): TGTGCCACCAGCAGGGGCCGGGACCAAGCCCCGCCGTACTTC.

The chain is built from TRBV5-6 and TRBJ2-3; a possible D gene is TRBD2 (6 bases). Per germline, CDR1 SGHDT and CDR2 YYEEEE. V was pared by 4 bases and J by 4 bases, with 7 bases between. The CDR3 is 12 amino acids. The CDR3 nucleotides are TGTGCCAGCAGCCGACTAGCAGATACGCAGTATTTT. This encodes CASSRLADTQYF.

This chain connects TRBV18 to TRBJ2-5; D might be TRBD1 or TRBD2, each matching 5 bases. The CDR3 runs to 14 residues. V was trimmed by 2 bases and J by 7 bases, leaving 14 bases between them. Germline V CDR1 and CDR2: KGHSH, LQKENI. The CDR3 DNA reads TGTGCCAGCTCACCAGGGACCACGGATGGGACCCAGTACTTC. Its translation: CASSPGTTDGTQYF.

The CDR3 is CASSRTGTGDTQYF. The CDR3 DNA is TGTGCCAGTAGTCGAACGGGGACGGGAGATACGCAGTATTTT. The rearrangement uses TRBV19 and TRBJ2-3; possibly TRBD1 or TRBD2 for D (5 bases each). CDR3 size: 14 residues. Looked up from germline, CDR1 is LNHDA and CDR2 is SQIVND (reference sequence). V was cut by 5 bases and J by 5 bases, with 14 bases left in between.

This clone was detected only once. The gene calls are TRBV11-1 and TRBJ2-1; D ambiguous. The CDR3 runs 15 residues. CDR1 and CDR2 (germline): SGHAT, FQDESV (reference sequence). Trimming stripped 1 base from V and 2 bases from J, with 9 bases between. CDR3 sequence (DNA): TGTGCCAGCAGCTTAGGTCCCAGTGCCTACAATGAGCAGTTCTTC. Its protein is CASSLGPSAYNEQFF.

The chain combines TRBV27 with TRBJ1-1, with 7 bases matching TRBD1. CDR3 length: 13 amino acids. Trimming at V came to 8 bases and at J to 2 bases, leaving 5 bases not matched to a gene. Germline V gene data show CDR1 as MNHEY and CDR2 as SMNVEV (reference sequence). The CDR3 DNA is TGTGCCAGCGGCTCAGGGGGTAACACTGAAGCTTTCTTT. Translating it yields CASGSGGNTEAFF.

The V and J genes are TRBV27 and TRBJ1-5; 7 positions agree with TRBD1. V gave up 5 bases and J gave up 0 bases; unmatched junction bases: 10. The CDR3 has 17 residues. Germline V CDR1 and CDR2: MNHEY, SMNVEV (reference sequence). The CDR3 reads CASSPRQGYYSNQPQHF. In DNA form, the CDR3 reads TGTGCCAGCAGTCCCAGACAGGGCTACTATAGCAATCAGCCCCAGCATTTT.